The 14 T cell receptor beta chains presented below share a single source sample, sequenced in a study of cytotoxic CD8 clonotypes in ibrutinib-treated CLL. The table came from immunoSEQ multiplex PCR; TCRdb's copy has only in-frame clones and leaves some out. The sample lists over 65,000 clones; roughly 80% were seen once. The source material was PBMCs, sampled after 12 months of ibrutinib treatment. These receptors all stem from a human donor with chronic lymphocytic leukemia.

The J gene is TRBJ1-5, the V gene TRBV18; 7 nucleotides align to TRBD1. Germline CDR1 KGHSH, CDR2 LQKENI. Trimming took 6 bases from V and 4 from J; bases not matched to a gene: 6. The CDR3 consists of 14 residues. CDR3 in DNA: TGTGCCAGCTCCCCGCGACAGGGTAATCAGCCCCAGCATTTT. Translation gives CASSPRQGNQPQHF.

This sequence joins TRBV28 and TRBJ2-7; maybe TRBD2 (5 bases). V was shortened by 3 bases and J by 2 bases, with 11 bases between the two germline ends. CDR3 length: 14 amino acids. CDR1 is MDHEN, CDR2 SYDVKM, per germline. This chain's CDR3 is CASSLGLATYEQYF. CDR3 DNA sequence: TGTGCCAGCAGTTTGGGTCTAGCCACCTACGAGCAGTACTTC. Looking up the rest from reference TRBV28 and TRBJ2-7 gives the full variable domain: DVKVTQSSRYLVKRTGEKVFLECVQDMDHENMFWYRQDPGLGLRLIYFSYDVKMKEKGDIPEGYSVSREKKERFSLILESASTNQTSMYLCASSLGLATYEQYFGPGTRLTVT.

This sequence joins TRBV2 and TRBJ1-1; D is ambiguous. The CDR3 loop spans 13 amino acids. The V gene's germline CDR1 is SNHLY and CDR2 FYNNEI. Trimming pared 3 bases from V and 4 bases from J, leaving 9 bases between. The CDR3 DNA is TGTGCCAGCAGTGAGGGCGGAACCACTGAAGCTTTCTTT. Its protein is CASSEGGTTEAFF.

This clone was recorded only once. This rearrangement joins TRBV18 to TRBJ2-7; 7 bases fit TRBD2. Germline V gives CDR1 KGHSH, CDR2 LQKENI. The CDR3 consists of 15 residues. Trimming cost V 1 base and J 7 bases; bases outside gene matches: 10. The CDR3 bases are TGTGCCAGCTCACCACTAGCGGGCCTCTCTCGGGAGCAGTACTTC. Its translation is CASSPLAGLSREQYF.

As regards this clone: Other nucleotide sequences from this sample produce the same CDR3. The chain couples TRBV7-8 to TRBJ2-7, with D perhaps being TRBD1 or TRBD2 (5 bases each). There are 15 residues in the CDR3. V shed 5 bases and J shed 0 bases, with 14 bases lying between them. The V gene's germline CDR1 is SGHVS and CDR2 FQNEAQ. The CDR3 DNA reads TGTGCCAGCAGCCCCCGGGGCCCAAGCTCCTACGAGCAGTACTTC. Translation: CASSPRGPSSYEQYF.

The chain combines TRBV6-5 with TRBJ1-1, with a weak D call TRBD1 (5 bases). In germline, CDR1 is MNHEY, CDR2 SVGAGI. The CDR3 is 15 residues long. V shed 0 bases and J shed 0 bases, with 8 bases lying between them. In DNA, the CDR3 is TGTGCCAGCAGTTACTCTAAGGGGCTGAACACTGAAGCTTTCTTT. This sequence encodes CASSYSKGLNTEAFF.

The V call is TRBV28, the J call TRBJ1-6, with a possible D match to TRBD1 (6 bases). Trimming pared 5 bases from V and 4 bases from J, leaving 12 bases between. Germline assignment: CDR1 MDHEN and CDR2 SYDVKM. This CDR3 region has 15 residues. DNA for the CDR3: TGTGCCAGCAGTCCGACAGGATTTTATAATTCACCCCTCCACTTT. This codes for CASSPTGFYNSPLHF.

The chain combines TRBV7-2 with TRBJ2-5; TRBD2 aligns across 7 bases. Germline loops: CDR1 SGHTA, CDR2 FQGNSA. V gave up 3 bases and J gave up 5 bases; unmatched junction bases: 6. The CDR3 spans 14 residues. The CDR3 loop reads CASSLAGAVETQYF. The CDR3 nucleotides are TGTGCCAGCAGCTTGGCGGGAGCCGTGGAGACCCAGTACTTC.

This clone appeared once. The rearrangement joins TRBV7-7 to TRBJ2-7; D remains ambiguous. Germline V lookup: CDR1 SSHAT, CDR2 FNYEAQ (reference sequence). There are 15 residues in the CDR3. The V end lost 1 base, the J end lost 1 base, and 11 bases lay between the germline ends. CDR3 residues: CASSLGTHESYEQYF. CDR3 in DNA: TGTGCCAGCAGCTTAGGGACCCATGAATCCTACGAGCAGTACTTC.

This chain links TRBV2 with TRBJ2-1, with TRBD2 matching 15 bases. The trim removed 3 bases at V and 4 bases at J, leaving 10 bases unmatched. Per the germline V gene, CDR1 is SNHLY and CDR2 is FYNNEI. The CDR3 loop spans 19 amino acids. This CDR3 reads CASSDQPGLAGGGYNEQFF. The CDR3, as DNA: TGTGCCAGCAGTGACCAGCCGGGACTAGCGGGGGGAGGGTACAATGAGCAGTTCTTC.

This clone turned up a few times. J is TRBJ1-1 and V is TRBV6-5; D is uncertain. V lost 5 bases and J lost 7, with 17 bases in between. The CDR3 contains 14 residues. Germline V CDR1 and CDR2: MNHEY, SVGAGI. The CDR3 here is CASSTRTPAGEAFF. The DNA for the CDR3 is TGTGCCAGCAGTACCCGAACCCCGGCCGGTGAAGCTTTCTTT.

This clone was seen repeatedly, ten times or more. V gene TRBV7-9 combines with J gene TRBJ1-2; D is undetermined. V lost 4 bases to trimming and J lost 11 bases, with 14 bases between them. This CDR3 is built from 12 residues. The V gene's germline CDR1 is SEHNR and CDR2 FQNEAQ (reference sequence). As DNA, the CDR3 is TGTGCCAGCAGCTCAGGACCAGGAAGTTACACCTTC. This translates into CASSSGPGSYTF.

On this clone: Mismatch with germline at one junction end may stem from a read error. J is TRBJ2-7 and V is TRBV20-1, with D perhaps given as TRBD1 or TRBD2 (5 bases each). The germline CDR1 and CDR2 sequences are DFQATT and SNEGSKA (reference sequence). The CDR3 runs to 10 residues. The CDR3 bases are TGCAGTGCTAGATTCGGGACCGAACACTTC. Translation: CSARFGTEHF.

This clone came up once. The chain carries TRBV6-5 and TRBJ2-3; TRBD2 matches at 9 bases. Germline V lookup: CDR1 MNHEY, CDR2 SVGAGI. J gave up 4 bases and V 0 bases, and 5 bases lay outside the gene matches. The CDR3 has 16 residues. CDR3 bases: TGTGCCAGCAGTTACTCGGGGCGGGAGGGCCCAGATACGCAGTATTTT. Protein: CASSYSGREGPDTQYF.